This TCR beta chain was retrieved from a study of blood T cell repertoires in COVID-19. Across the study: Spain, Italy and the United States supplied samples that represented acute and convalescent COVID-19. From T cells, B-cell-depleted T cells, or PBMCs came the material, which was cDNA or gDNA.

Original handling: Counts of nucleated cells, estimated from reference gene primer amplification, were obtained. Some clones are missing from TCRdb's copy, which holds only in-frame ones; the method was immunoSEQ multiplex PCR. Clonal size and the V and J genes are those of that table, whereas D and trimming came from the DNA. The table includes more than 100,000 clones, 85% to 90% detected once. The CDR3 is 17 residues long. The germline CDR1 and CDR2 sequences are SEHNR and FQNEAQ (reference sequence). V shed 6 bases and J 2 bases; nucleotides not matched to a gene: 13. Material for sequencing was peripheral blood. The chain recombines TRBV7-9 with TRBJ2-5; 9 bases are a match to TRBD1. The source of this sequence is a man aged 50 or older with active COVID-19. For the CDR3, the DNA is TGTGCCAGCAGTTTATCCGGGACAGGGTCGGGTCAAGAGACCCAGTACTTC. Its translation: CASSLSGTGSGQETQYF. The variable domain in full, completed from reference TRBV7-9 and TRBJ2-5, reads DTGVSQNPRHKITKRGQNVTFRCDPISEHNRLYWYRQTLGQGPEFLTYFQNEAQLEKSRLLSDRFSAERPKGSFSTLEIQRTEQGDSAMYLCASSLSGTGSGQETQYFGPGTRLLVL.